These 21 T cell receptor beta chains were all obtained from the same sample, sequenced in a study of blood T cell repertoires in COVID-19 (dated by TCRdb to about 2020). The method behind the library was the immunoSEQ multiplex PCR assay. TCRdb took over this immuneACCESS table, retaining in-frame rearrangements with V and J assigned. Such tables are incomplete; in checked studies, under half of the missing clones stem from an unresolved V gene, and the remainder is unexplained. A total of tens of thousands of clones appear in this sample, 81% of them only once. The top ten clones comprise around 43% of the sample. Sequencing was performed on peripheral blood. The source of these receptors is an older man with acute or convalescent COVID-19.

Only a few counts were recorded for this clone. The chain is built from TRBV11-2 and TRBJ1-3; no definite D call. CDR3 size: 16 residues. CDR1 is SGHAT, CDR2 FQNNGV, per germline. With 6 bases removed from V and 1 base from J, the gap between germline ends came to 16 bases. Written as DNA, the CDR3 is TGTGCCAGCAGTCACCCCGGTACAGCTTCTGGAAACACCATATATTTT. It encodes CASSHPGTASGNTIYF.

The chain couples TRBV18 to TRBJ1-2, with 12 bases that match TRBD1. CDR1 and CDR2 from the germline V gene are KGHSH and LQKENI. The CDR3 covers 16 residues. V lost 2 bases to trimming and J lost 4 bases; unmatched junction nucleotides: 5. The CDR3 DNA sequence: TGTGCCAGCTCACCATTGGGACAGGGGGCCTCCTATGGCTACACCTTC. Protein: CASSPLGQGASYGYTF.

The chain carries TRBV5-8 and TRBJ2-3; 11 nucleotides agree with TRBD1. Germline CDR1 is SGHTS and CDR2 is YDEGEE. There are 16 residues in the CDR3. V shed 3 bases and J 2 bases; nucleotides not matched to a gene: 5. The CDR3 DNA is TGTGCCAGCAGCTACGGGACAGGGGGAAACACAGATACGCAGTATTTT. Translating it yields CASSYGTGGNTDTQYF.

The genes are TRBV7-6 and TRBJ2-5; possibly TRBD1 for D (5 bases). Germline CDR1 and CDR2: SGHVS and FNYEAQ. V lost 0 bases and J lost 3, with 20 bases in between. This CDR3 spans 18 amino acids. CDR3 nucleotides: TGTGCCAGCAGCTTAGCGGCCCAGGGAAGGGGCTTTAAAGAGACCCAGTACTTC. Translation: CASSLAAQGRGFKETQYF.

The chain links TRBV4-1 to TRBJ2-2; TRBD2 matches at 11 bases. The ends lost 4 bases at V and 4 bases at J; junction bases unmatched: 8. The CDR3 length is 17 residues. Germline CDR1 MGHRA, CDR2 YSYEKL. The CDR3 sequence: CASSPPPLAGGTGELFF. DNA for the CDR3: TGCGCCAGCAGCCCTCCCCCCCTAGCGGGAGGCACCGGGGAGCTGTTTTTT.

The DNA for the CDR3 is TGTGCCAGCAGCCTCATCCCCGGGAGGGCGGGGGAGTCCTACGAGCAGTACTTC. Amino acids: CASSLIPGRAGESYEQYF. The chain joins TRBV14 to TRBJ2-7, with 8 positions matching TRBD2. Germline CDR1 reads SGHDN; CDR2 reads FVKESK. The CDR3 runs to 18 residues. Unmatched junction bases numbered 15, after V lost 4 bases and J lost 1 base. Full variable domain (remainder filled in from reference TRBV14 and TRBJ2-7): EAGVTQFPSHSVIEKGQTVTLRCDPISGHDNLYWYRRVMGKEIKFLLHFVKESKQDESGMPNNRFLAERTGGTYSTLKVQPAELEDSGVYFCASSLIPGRAGESYEQYFGPGTRLTVT.

This clone was recorded once. The chain combines TRBV7-2 with TRBJ2-1; 9 bases agree with TRBD2. Germline values: CDR1 SGHTA, CDR2 FQGNSA. The CDR3 totals 15 residues. V dropped 1 base and J dropped 4; count of bases not matched to a gene: 2. The CDR3 is CASSLGLAEYNEQFF. The DNA for the CDR3 is TGTGCCAGCAGCTTAGGACTAGCGGAGTACAATGAGCAGTTCTTC. The complete variable domain, with remaining parts taken from reference TRBV7-2 and TRBJ2-1, reads GAGVSQSPSNKVTEKGKDVELRCDPISGHTALYWYRQSLGQGLEFLIYFQGNSAPDKSGLPSDRFSAERTGGSVSTLTIQRTQQEDSAVYLCASSLGLAEYNEQFFGPGTRLTVL.

The chain couples TRBV30 to TRBJ1-2, with a tentative D call TRBD1 (6 bases). Trimming shortened V by 1 base and J by 4 bases, and 13 bases separated the two germline ends. Germline V CDR1 and CDR2: GTSNPN, SVGIG (reference sequence). This CDR3 is built from 14 residues. The CDR3 DNA is TGTGCCTGGAGTGCTGACAGGACACTCTATGGCTACACCTTC. Translation: CAWSADRTLYGYTF.

V usage is TRBV29-1 and J usage is TRBJ2-7, with D perhaps TRBD2 (5 bases). Trimming stripped 4 bases from V and 0 bases from J, with 16 bases between. Germline V gives CDR1 SQVTM, CDR2 ANQGSEA. The CDR3 extends over 15 amino acids. The CDR3 loop is CSVAHGSSSSYEQYF. CDR3 coding DNA: TGCAGCGTTGCTCATGGGAGTTCGAGCTCCTACGAGCAGTACTTC.

The rearrangement joins TRBV2 to TRBJ1-2; maybe TRBD1 (6 bases). This CDR3 has 15 residues. V was shortened by 6 bases and J by 0 bases, with 14 bases between the two germline ends. Germline V gives CDR1 SNHLY, CDR2 FYNNEI. The CDR3 loop is CASSMTGTANYGYTF. CDR3 nucleotide sequence: TGTGCCAGCAGCATGACAGGTACCGCTAACTATGGCTACACCTTC.

This chain connects TRBV2 to TRBJ1-6; D remains ambiguous. V dropped 6 bases and J dropped 7 bases, with 16 bases sitting between them. Looked up from germline, CDR1 is SNHLY and CDR2 is FYNNEI. The CDR3 consists of 15 residues. CDR3 amino acids: CASRRNLLINSPLHF. CDR3 DNA sequence: TGTGCCAGCAGGCGAAACCTTTTAATAAATTCACCCCTCCACTTT.

The chain carries TRBV25-1 and TRBJ2-7; a possible D gene is TRBD1 (5 bases). The V and J ends lost 0 bases and 0 bases respectively, with 18 bases between them. Germline CDR1 is MGHDK and CDR2 is SYGVNS. The CDR3 covers 18 residues. The CDR3 protein is CASSEYGVQGGGSYEQYF. CDR3 DNA sequence: TGTGCCAGCAGTGAATATGGAGTGCAGGGCGGTGGCTCCTACGAGCAGTACTTC.

The rearrangement links TRBV3-1 (or the pseudogene TRBV3-2) to TRBJ1-2; a possible D gene is TRBD1 (5 bases). Germline CDR1 is LGHDT and CDR2 is YNNKEL (reference sequence). The CDR3 spans 15 residues. V lost 4 bases, J lost 4 bases, and 16 bases lay in between. The CDR3 bases are TGTGCCAGCAGCCCCTTGGGGCAGAGGTTCTATGGCTACACCTTC. As protein: CASSPLGQRFYGYTF.

The chain has TRBV2 and TRBJ2-7; D not resolved. Germline V gives CDR1 SNHLY, CDR2 FYNNEI. V lost 6 bases to trimming and J lost 0 bases, with 18 bases between them. CDR3 size: 16 residues. The CDR3 nucleotides are TGTGCCAGCAGGGGCCCCAAGGAATACAGCTCCTACGAGCAGTACTTC. The encoded protein is CASRGPKEYSSYEQYF.

CDR3 loop: CASRDRVEKLFF. The CDR3 DNA reads TGTGCCAGCAGGGACAGGGTTGAAAAACTGTTTTTT. J is TRBJ1-4 and V is TRBV2; TRBD1 agrees at 8 bases. The CDR3 is made up of 12 amino acids. CDR1 and CDR2 from the germline V gene are SNHLY and FYNNEI. J was trimmed by 7 bases and V by 6 bases; bases with no gene match: 1.

This clone was seen more than once but under ten times. This chain joins TRBV19 and TRBJ1-2; D is possibly TRBD1 (5 bases). This CDR3 contains 14 residues. Germline CDR1 reads LNHDA; CDR2 reads SQIVND (reference sequence). V lost 4 bases, J lost 5 bases, and 14 bases lay in between. In nucleotides, the CDR3 is TGTGCCAGTAGTAAACCCAGGGAAGGATATGGCTACACCTTC. Its protein product is CASSKPREGYGYTF.

This clone appeared once. J is TRBJ1-2 and V is TRBV19, with TRBD1 as a possible D gene (5 bases). CDR1 and CDR2 (germline): LNHDA, SQIVND (reference sequence). The length of the CDR3 is 15 residues. V lost 3 bases and J lost 3, with 14 bases in between. CDR3 protein: CASSIAGTPHYGYTF. CDR3 nucleotides: TGTGCCAGTAGTATCGCCGGGACTCCACACTATGGCTACACCTTC.

Only one count was recorded for this clone. The V gene is TRBV4-2, the J gene TRBJ2-3; no reliable D call. This CDR3 has 11 amino acids. Germline CDR1 and CDR2: LGHNA and YNFKEQ. Trimming cost V 0 bases and J 10 bases, with 5 bases left between them. The CDR3 DNA is TGTGCCAGCAGCCAAGATCATGCGCAGTATTTT. Translated, it gives CASSQDHAQYF.

This clone was seen a single time. This chain's CDR3 is CASSYSGTGRQETQYF. The CDR3 DNA follows: TGTGCCAGCAGTTACTCCGGGACAGGGCGCCAAGAGACCCAGTACTTC. The chain recombines TRBV6-5 with TRBJ2-5; TRBD1 agrees at 9 bases. Germline V gene data show CDR1 as MNHEY and CDR2 as SVGAGI. CDR3 size: 16 residues. V lost 0 bases, J lost 1 base, and 3 bases stayed unmatched.

CDR3 sequence: CSVQGTGLHNEKLFF. CDR3 nucleotides: TGCAGCGTTCAAGGGACAGGGCTGCATAATGAAAAACTGTTTTTT. This chain joins TRBV29-1 and TRBJ1-4, with TRBD1 matching over 9 bases. Germline CDR1 reads SQVTM; CDR2 reads ANQGSEA. The CDR3 length is 15 residues. V shed 5 bases and J 4 bases; nucleotides not matched to a gene: 8.

CDR3 region: CASSYQVMGTEAFF. The CDR3 bases are TGTGCCAGCAGTTATCAGGTCATGGGCACTGAAGCTTTCTTT. The chain couples TRBV6-2 or TRBV6-3 to TRBJ1-1; D not certain. The CDR3 runs to 14 residues. The germline V gene encodes CDR1 MNHEY and CDR2 SVGEGT. The V end was cut by 3 bases, the J end by 4 bases, with 12 bases between.